Listed here are 30 T cell receptor beta chains from one sample, sequenced in a study of radiotherapy plus CTLA-4 blockade in lung cancer. Assay: immunoSEQ multiplex PCR; the TCRdb copy retains only in-frame clones and omits some. The sample has around 82,000 clones, around 86% seen once. The source material was peripheral blood, sampled from a patient treated with radiotherapy plus ipilimumab. The source of these receptors is a human donor with non-small cell lung cancer that progressed on radiotherapy plus ipilimumab.

The chain recombines TRBV5-6 with TRBJ2-7, with 11 bases matching TRBD2. Germline loops: CDR1 SGHDT, CDR2 YYEEEE. The junction had 8 bases not matched to a gene; V was cut back by 1 base and J by 5 bases. This CDR3 has 16 amino acids. CDR3 protein: CASSLKFSGGAHEQYF. CDR3 coding DNA: TGTGCCAGCAGCTTGAAGTTTAGCGGGGGGGCCCACGAGCAGTACTTC.

The V call is TRBV6-5, the J call TRBJ2-2, with D perhaps TRBD2 (6 bases). Germline CDR1 and CDR2: MNHEY and SVGAGI. The CDR3 totals 14 residues. The germline V and J ends were trimmed by 6 bases and 0 bases, with 8 bases remaining between them. For the CDR3, the DNA is TGTGCCAGCAGGGTAGCGGCGAACACCGGGGAGCTGTTTTTT. Amino acids: CASRVAANTGELFF.

The chain is built from TRBV27 and TRBJ2-3, with a tentative D call TRBD1 (6 bases). CDR1 and CDR2 from the germline V gene are MNHEY and SMNVEV (reference sequence). This CDR3 has 15 residues. V lost 3 bases to trimming and J lost 2 bases, with 12 bases between them. CDR3 coding DNA: TGTGCCAGCAGTTTTTCAGGGGAATTCACAGATACGCAGTATTTT. Translated: CASSFSGEFTDTQYF.

V usage is TRBV6-1 and J usage is TRBJ1-2, with 7 bases identical to TRBD1. The germline gives CDR1 MNHNS, CDR2 SASEGT. V dropped 5 bases and J dropped 7; count of bases not matched to a gene: 1. This CDR3 is built from 11 residues. CDR3 protein: CASSYRGGYTF. CDR3 nucleotides: TGTGCCAGCAGTTACAGGGGTGGCTACACCTTC.

The rearrangement joins TRBV4-1 to TRBJ1-2; no definite D call. This CDR3 spans 14 amino acids. V was shortened by 1 base and J by 4 bases, with 10 bases between the two germline ends. Looked up from germline, CDR1 is MGHRA and CDR2 is YSYEKL. CDR3 sequence reads: CASSQVDMGYGYTF. The CDR3 region has the DNA TGCGCCAGCAGCCAAGTTGACATGGGCTATGGCTACACCTTC.

The chain is built from TRBV5-1 and TRBJ2-5; D gene unclear. Germline CDR1 is SGHRS and CDR2 is YFSETQ. The V gene lost 5 bases and the J gene lost 4 bases, with 6 bases spanning the gap. The CDR3 is 11 amino acids. The CDR3 DNA reads TGCGCCAGCAGGCTAGGAGAGACCCAGTACTTC. It encodes CASRLGETQYF.

This chain uses TRBV7-9 with TRBJ1-1; maybe TRBD1 (6 bases). The V and J ends lost 5 bases and 3 bases respectively, with 16 bases between them. Germline CDR1 and CDR2: SEHNR and FQNEAQ (reference sequence). This CDR3 spans 15 amino acids. Here the CDR3 reads CASSPSGAGDTEAFF. In nucleotides, the CDR3 is TGTGCCAGCAGCCCTAGTGGGGCAGGGGACACTGAAGCTTTCTTT. The whole variable domain, filled in from reference TRBV7-9 and TRBJ1-1, reads DTGVSQNPRHKITKRGQNVTFRCDPISEHNRLYWYRQTLGQGPEFLTYFQNEAQLEKSRLLSDRFSAERPKGSFSTLEIQRTEQGDSAMYLCASSPSGAGDTEAFFGQGTRLTVV.

The chain is built from TRBV5-3 and TRBJ2-7, with D possibly TRBD1 on 5 matching bases. TRBV5-3 is an ORF; its function is uncertain. This CDR3 comprises 15 residues. Trimming shortened V by 4 bases and J by 4 bases, and 18 bases separated the two germline ends. The CDR3 DNA is TGTGCCAGAAGCAGACAGCCCCCCCAGGCTTACGAGCAGTACTTC. Its protein product is CARSRQPPQAYEQYF.

This chain's CDR3 is CASSLYQGANSPLHF. For the CDR3, the DNA is TGCGCCAGCAGCTTGTACCAGGGGGCTAATTCACCCCTCCACTTT. This rearrangement joins TRBV5-1 to TRBJ1-6; TRBD1 agrees at 8 bases. The CDR3 spans 15 residues. Per germline, CDR1 SGHRS and CDR2 YFSETQ. With V trimmed by 1 base and J by 6 bases, 3 bases remained unmatched.

J is TRBJ1-4 and V is TRBV11-2, with 7 nucleotides matching TRBD1. CDR3 length: 16 amino acids. Per the germline V gene, CDR1 is SGHAT and CDR2 is FQNNGV. Trimming at V came to 2 bases and at J to 5 bases, leaving 8 bases not matched to a gene. CDR3 region: CASSLWLGTANEKLFF. Written as DNA, the CDR3 is TGTGCCAGCAGCTTATGGTTAGGGACAGCAAATGAAAAACTGTTTTTT.

The V and J genes are TRBV7-2 and TRBJ2-1; D is undetermined. Per germline, CDR1 SGHTA and CDR2 FQGNSA. The CDR3 totals 11 residues. Trimming took 5 bases from V and 4 from J, leaving 3 bases between them. For the CDR3, the DNA is TGTGCCAGCAGCCCATACAATGAGCAGTTCTTC. This translates into CASSPYNEQFF.

J is TRBJ2-3 and V is TRBV4-1; either TRBD1 or TRBD2 may supply D (5 bases each). In germline, CDR1 is MGHRA, CDR2 YSYEKL. This CDR3 region has 18 residues. The V and J ends lost 2 bases and 0 bases respectively, with 18 bases between them. Here the CDR3 reads CASSQHGFGDPSTDTQYF. The CDR3 bases are TGCGCCAGCAGCCAACACGGCTTTGGGGACCCGAGCACAGATACGCAGTATTTT.

The chain is built from TRBV6-7 and TRBJ2-7; 9 positions agree with TRBD2. TRBV6-7 is an ORF, with its function uncertain. The CDR3 loop spans 13 amino acids. J was trimmed by 6 bases and V by 2 bases; bases with no gene match: 2. CDR3 nucleotides: TGTGCCAGCAGTTACAGCGGGGGGAGCGAGCAGTACTTC. It yields the protein CASSYSGGSEQYF.

The chain is built from TRBV10-3 and TRBJ1-4, with D tentatively TRBD1 (5 bases). Deletions cut 10 bases from V and 8 bases from J, with 11 bases between. The CDR3 consists of 11 residues. The V gene's germline CDR1 is ENHRY and CDR2 SYGVKD. This chain's CDR3 is CATGNGEKLFF. DNA of the CDR3: TGTGCCACAGGGAATGGGGAAAAACTGTTTTTT.

The CDR3 DNA follows: TGCGCCAGCAGCATAACCAGGGGTGGGGACTATGGCTACACCTTC. Translation gives CASSITRGGDYGYTF. The chain links TRBV5-1 to TRBJ1-2; D perhaps matches TRBD1 (6 bases). The CDR3 sequence is 15 residues long. CDR1 and CDR2 (germline): SGHRS, YFSETQ. Trimming left V 4 bases short and J 3 bases short, with 16 bases between.

The chain uses TRBV9 and TRBJ2-5; TRBD1 matches at 7 bases. This CDR3 contains 13 residues. With V trimmed by 4 bases and J by 4 bases, 4 bases remained unmatched. The germline V gene has CDR1 SGDLS and CDR2 YYNGEE. CDR3 loop: CASSTRQGETQYF. The CDR3 DNA is TGTGCCAGCAGCACCCGACAGGGAGAGACCCAGTACTTC.

The gene calls are TRBV7-6 and TRBJ2-5; 7 positions agree with TRBD1. Germline loops: CDR1 SGHVS, CDR2 FNYEAQ. The CDR3 is 14 amino acids. J was trimmed by 4 bases and V by 4 bases; bases with no gene match: 6. CDR3 in amino acids: CASSSYRGSETQYF. Here the CDR3 DNA reads TGTGCCAGCAGCTCTTACAGGGGATCAGAGACCCAGTACTTC.

The chain joins TRBV30 to TRBJ2-1, with 9 bases that match TRBD2. This CDR3 is built from 13 residues. CDR1 is GTSNPN and CDR2 is SVGIG in the germline V gene (reference sequence). V lost 5 bases, J lost 9 bases, and 8 bases stayed unmatched. The DNA of the CDR3 is TGTGCCTGGGGGGGACTAGCTGGGCGTGAGCAGTTCTTC. This translates into CAWGGLAGREQFF.

The chain couples TRBV2 to TRBJ2-7; D gene ambiguous. CDR1 is SNHLY, CDR2 FYNNEI, per germline. The ends were cut back, 4 bases at V and 7 bases at J, with 14 bases in the middle. This CDR3 has 13 residues. Written as DNA, the CDR3 is TGTGCCAGCAGTGGACTTACCTCAGCGGAGCAGTACTTC. Protein: CASSGLTSAEQYF.

This clone was seen more than once but under ten times. The chain carries TRBV7-9 and TRBJ1-4, with TRBD1 identical over 8 bases. V lost 5 bases and J lost 3; bases outside the gene matches: 5. Germline V lookup: CDR1 SEHNR, CDR2 FQNEAQ (reference sequence). The CDR3 loop spans 15 amino acids. Here the CDR3 DNA reads TGTGCCAGCAGCGCCAAACAGGGGGCTAATGAAAAACTGTTTTTT. Translated, it gives CASSAKQGANEKLFF.

Only one count was recorded for this clone. An end of the junction differs from the germline gene, which may be a read error. V is TRBV9 and J is TRBJ1-2; D is unresolved. From germline, CDR1 is SGDLS and CDR2 YYNGEE. The CDR3 consists of 14 residues. The CDR3 nucleotides are TGTGCCAGCAGCGTAGCTTTAGACAACTGTGGCTACACCTTC. Its protein product is CASSVALDNCGYTF.

The J gene is TRBJ1-2, the V gene TRBV27; D is perhaps TRBD1 (5 bases). Trimming removed 6 bases at V and 2 bases at J, with 10 bases between. This CDR3 has 13 amino acids. CDR1 and CDR2 (germline): MNHEY, SMNVEV (reference sequence). CDR3 in DNA: TGTGCCAGCAGCCGGGACGGAAACTATGGCTACACCTTC. It is translated as CASSRDGNYGYTF.

This sequence joins TRBV5-1 and TRBJ2-3; 8 nucleotides line up with TRBD1. The V gene end was trimmed by 4 bases and the J gene end by 0 bases; junction bases not matched to a gene: 7. The CDR3 sequence is 16 residues long. Germline-derived CDR1 and CDR2 are SGHRS and YFSETQ. Written as DNA, the CDR3 is TGCGCCAGCAGCCAAGGACAGGGCCATAGCACAGATACGCAGTATTTT. Its protein product is CASSQGQGHSTDTQYF.

The chain combines TRBV28 with TRBJ2-1; possibly TRBD2 for D (7 bases). CDR1 is MDHEN and CDR2 is SYDVKM in the germline V gene. Trimming cost V 3 bases and J 7 bases, with 16 bases left between them. The CDR3 runs 15 residues. The DNA for the CDR3 is TGTGCCAGCAGTTTGGGGGGGGCGGTTGGGAATGAGCAGTTCTTC. Protein sequence: CASSLGGAVGNEQFF. Full variable domain (outside the CDR3, taken from reference TRBV28 and TRBJ2-1): DVKVTQSSRYLVKRTGEKVFLECVQDMDHENMFWYRQDPGLGLRLIYFSYDVKMKEKGDIPEGYSVSREKKERFSLILESASTNQTSMYLCASSLGGAVGNEQFFGPGTRLTVL.

Written as DNA, the CDR3 is TGTGCCAGCACAAGACCCATGCCGAACACCGGGGAGCTGTTTTTT. Amino acids: CASTRPMPNTGELFF. The chain uses TRBV6-6 and TRBJ2-2; D call uncertain. The CDR3 sequence is 15 residues long. The germline V and J ends were trimmed by 7 bases and 0 bases, with 12 bases remaining between them. Looked up from germline, CDR1 is MNHNY and CDR2 is SVGAGI (reference sequence).

This chain uses TRBV7-5 with TRBJ2-5; TRBD2, the D gene given by the table, was not confirmed from the DNA. TRBV7-5 constitutes a pseudogene. The CDR3 is 8 amino acids. The CDR3 sequence: CVRETQYF. The CDR3 bases are TGTGTTCGAGAGACCCAGTACTTC.

The chain links TRBV13 to TRBJ1-2; D is unclear. There are 17 residues in the CDR3. Trimming stripped 0 bases from V and 6 bases from J, with 20 bases between. Germline V gene lookup returns CDR1 PRHDT and CDR2 FYEKMQ (reference sequence). The CDR3 DNA is TGTGCCAGCAGCTTAGGCCGAACAGTTAATAATAAACATGGCTACACCTTC. Residues: CASSLGRTVNNKHGYTF.

This chain links TRBV30 with TRBJ1-2; no reliable D call. Looked up from germline, CDR1 is GTSNPN and CDR2 is SVGIG (reference sequence). Trimming left V 0 bases short and J 8 bases short, with 13 bases between. CDR3 length equals 13 residues. The CDR3 protein is CAWSVQGTPGYTF. CDR3 DNA: TGTGCCTGGAGTGTACAAGGTACGCCCGGCTACACCTTC. Supplemented by reference TRBV30 and TRBJ1-2, the full variable domain reads SQTIHQWPATLVQPVGSPLSLECTVEGTSNPNLYWYRQAAGRGLQLLFYSVGIGQISSEVPQNLSASRPQDRQFILSSKKLLLSDSGFYLCAWSVQGTPGYTFGSGTRLTVV.

This clone has just one count. The rearrangement joins TRBV30 to TRBJ2-2; TRBD2 matches 16 bases. The V gene end was trimmed by 3 bases and the J gene end by 5 bases; junction bases not matched to a gene: 12. The germline V gene has CDR1 GTSNPN and CDR2 SVGIG (reference sequence). This CDR3 contains 19 residues. The CDR3 coding sequence is TGTGCCTGGAGCTACTACGGGACTAGCGGGAGGGCCGGGACCGGGGAGCTGTTTTTT. Protein sequence: CAWSYYGTSGRAGTGELFF.

This chain connects TRBV5-4 to TRBJ2-5; D gene uncertain. The CDR3 runs to 12 residues. Looked up from germline, CDR1 is SGHNT and CDR2 is YYREEE (reference sequence). V lost 3 bases and J lost 0, with 3 bases in between. The CDR3 DNA follows: TGTGCCAGCAGCTCGTACCAAGAGACCCAGTACTTC. Amino acids: CASSSYQETQYF.